The 15 T cell receptor beta chains in this list originate from one sample, sequenced in a study of T cell responses to AZD1222 COVID-19 vaccine. Libraries were prepared by immunoSEQ multiplex PCR; TCRdb keeps only in-frame clonotypes and omits some of them. The sample carries some 64,000 clones, 87% recorded once. This specimen was peripheral blood, taken on day 0 of AZD1222 vaccination. The receptors derive from an adult in good health.

Only one count was recorded for this clone. The chain links TRBV11-3 to TRBJ1-4, with D uncertain. Germline V gene sequence: CDR1 SGHNT, CDR2 YENEEA. The CDR3 contains 14 residues. With 1 base removed from V and 2 bases from J, the gap between germline ends came to 5 bases. The CDR3 loop reads CASSLVGTNEKLFF. The CDR3 bases are TGTGCCAGCAGCTTAGTAGGGACTAATGAAAAACTGTTTTTT.

This sequence joins TRBV9 and TRBJ2-1; D possibly matches TRBD1 or TRBD2 (6 bases each). Trimming took 5 bases from V and 1 from J, leaving 13 bases between them. Germline values: CDR1 SGDLS, CDR2 YYNGEE. This CDR3 contains 15 residues. The CDR3 reads CASSRGAESYNEQFF. The CDR3 DNA is TGTGCCAGCAGTAGGGGGGCAGAGTCCTACAATGAGCAGTTCTTC.

The CDR3 spells CASSGRTENYGYTF. For the CDR3, the DNA is TGTGCCAGCAGCGGGAGGACGGAGAACTATGGCTACACCTTC. V gene TRBV9 combines with J gene TRBJ1-2; D is ambiguous. Trimming cost V 3 bases and J 2 bases, with 11 bases left between them. Germline loops: CDR1 SGDLS, CDR2 YYNGEE. This CDR3 region has 14 residues.

The J gene is TRBJ1-6, the V gene TRBV27; D remains unclear. This CDR3 spans 15 amino acids. With 3 bases removed from V and 12 bases from J, the gap between germline ends came to 18 bases. Germline CDR1 is MNHEY and CDR2 is SMNVEV (reference sequence). DNA of the CDR3: TGTGCCAGCAGTTTTAACCCGGACCTTAGTCGACCCCTCCACTTT. This sequence encodes CASSFNPDLSRPLHF.

This chain joins TRBV9 and TRBJ2-2; perhaps TRBD1 as D (6 bases). Germline V gives CDR1 SGDLS, CDR2 YYNGEE. The V and J ends lost 3 bases and 3 bases respectively, with 9 bases between them. The CDR3 totals 14 residues. CDR3 nucleotides: TGTGCCAGCAGCGCAGGACAGTACACCGGGGAGCTGTTTTTT. This encodes CASSAGQYTGELFF.

Comment on this clone: This specimen includes other DNA sequences encoding the same CDR3. The chain has TRBV6-5 and TRBJ1-6; the match to TRBD1 covers 10 bases. Unmatched junction bases numbered 5, after V lost 5 bases and J lost 7 bases. The length of the CDR3 is 15 residues. Germline CDR1 is MNHEY and CDR2 is SVGAGI. In DNA, the CDR3 is TGTGCCAGCAGTAGACAGGGGGCGAGGAATTCACCCCTCCACTTT. This encodes CASSRQGARNSPLHF.

V gene TRBV5-1 combines with J gene TRBJ2-3; TRBD2 might be the D (6 bases). The V gene's germline CDR1 is SGHRS and CDR2 YFSETQ. This CDR3 spans 14 amino acids. The V end lost 0 bases, the J end lost 4 bases, and 9 bases lay between the germline ends. CDR3 region: CASSLESGADTQYF. In DNA, the CDR3 is TGCGCCAGCAGCTTGGAGTCGGGGGCAGATACGCAGTATTTT.

This chain joins TRBV30 and TRBJ1-4; 11 bases line up with TRBD1. This CDR3 has 13 amino acids. V was pared by 8 bases and J by 8 bases, with 7 bases of the junction left unmatched. From germline, CDR1 is GTSNPN and CDR2 SVGIG (reference sequence). CDR3 sequence (DNA): TGTGCCGGAGGACAGGGGGCGGACGAAAAACTGTTTTTT. It specifies CAGGQGADEKLFF.

This chain connects TRBV11-3 to TRBJ2-5; D gene unclear. Germline lookup yields CDR1 SGHNT and CDR2 YENEEA. The V gene lost 5 bases and the J gene lost 5 bases, with 15 bases spanning the gap. The CDR3 is 14 amino acids. CDR3 protein: CASSPRLNPETQYF. CDR3 in DNA: TGTGCCAGCAGCCCCCGTCTCAACCCGGAGACCCAGTACTTC.

The V and J genes are TRBV14 and TRBJ1-4, with D unclear. The CDR3 spans 14 residues. The V gene lost 4 bases and the J gene lost 5 bases, with 11 bases spanning the gap. Germline V CDR1 and CDR2: SGHDN, FVKESK. For the CDR3, the DNA is TGTGCCAGCAGCCGGCGCAGGTTAAATGAAAAACTGTTTTTT. Its translation: CASSRRRLNEKLFF.

This clone was seen just once. The chain links TRBV3-1 (or the pseudogene TRBV3-2) to TRBJ1-1; the match to TRBD1 covers 8 bases. The CDR3 contains 14 residues. V lost 1 base to trimming and J lost 5 bases; unmatched junction nucleotides: 3. The germline CDR1 and CDR2 sequences are LGHDT and YNNKEL (reference sequence). The CDR3 DNA reads TGTGCCAGCAGCCAAGCAGGGGGCAGGACTGAAGCTTTCTTT. Protein sequence: CASSQAGGRTEAFF.

The rearrangement joins TRBV27 to TRBJ1-5; TRBD1 matches at 7 bases. V dropped 2 bases and J dropped 1; count of bases not matched to a gene: 5. CDR1 MNHEY and CDR2 SMNVEV come from the germline V gene (reference sequence). The length of the CDR3 is 16 residues. The CDR3 loop reads CASSLGGGVSNQPQHF. CDR3 in DNA: TGTGCCAGCAGTTTAGGAGGGGGCGTGAGCAATCAGCCCCAGCATTTT.

The chain has TRBV25-1 and TRBJ1-6, with TRBD1 identical over 8 bases. Germline values: CDR1 MGHDK, CDR2 SYGVNS. CDR3 length: 14 amino acids. The V segment lost 7 bases and the J segment 10 bases; nucleotides outside the gene matches: 9. CDR3 region: CASTITGGDSPLHF. CDR3 sequence (DNA): TGTGCCAGCACGATTACAGGGGGAGACTCACCCCTCCACTTT.

The chain joins TRBV28 to TRBJ1-4; D is ambiguous. The CDR3 runs to 11 residues. V was shortened by 5 bases and J by 8 bases, with 6 bases between the two germline ends. The germline CDR1 and CDR2 sequences are MDHEN and SYDVKM. In DNA form, the CDR3 reads TGTGCCAGCAGTCTCCAGGAAAAACTGTTTTTT. This sequence encodes CASSLQEKLFF.

The chain couples TRBV5-1 to TRBJ1-1; unclear D gene. This CDR3 is built from 13 residues. V lost 2 bases to trimming and J lost 0 bases, with 5 bases between them. Germline V gene lookup returns CDR1 SGHRS and CDR2 YFSETQ. The CDR3 DNA is TGCGCCAGCAGCTTCGATATGAACACTGAAGCTTTCTTT. Protein: CASSFDMNTEAFF.